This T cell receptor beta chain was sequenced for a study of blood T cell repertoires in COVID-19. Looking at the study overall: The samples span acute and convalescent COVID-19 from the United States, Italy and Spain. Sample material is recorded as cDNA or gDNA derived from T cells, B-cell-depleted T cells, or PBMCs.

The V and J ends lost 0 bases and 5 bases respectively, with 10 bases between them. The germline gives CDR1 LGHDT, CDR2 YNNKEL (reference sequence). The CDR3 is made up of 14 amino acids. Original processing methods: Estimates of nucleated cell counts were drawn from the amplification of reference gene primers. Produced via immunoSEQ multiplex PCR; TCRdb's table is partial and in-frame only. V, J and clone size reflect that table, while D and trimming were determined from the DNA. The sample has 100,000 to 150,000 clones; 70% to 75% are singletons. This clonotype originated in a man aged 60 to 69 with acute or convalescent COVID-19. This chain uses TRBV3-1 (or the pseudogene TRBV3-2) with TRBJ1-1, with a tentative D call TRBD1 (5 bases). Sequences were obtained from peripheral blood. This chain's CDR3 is CASSQEGRLTEAFF. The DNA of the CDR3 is TGTGCCAGCAGCCAAGAGGGGCGGTTGACTGAAGCTTTCTTT.